These 22 T cell receptor beta chains originate from one sample sequenced in a study of spatial heterogeneity in lung cancer. These TCRs are of unknown antigen specificity. Study-wide findings and caveats: Higher tumor mutation counts went along with higher counts of expanded intratumoral alpha and beta TCRs.

MiXCR was run by TCRdb on the 5' RACE reads, yielding one entry per CDR3 protein. The sample records approximately 8,500 distinct CDR3 sequences, roughly an eighth being singletons. Time point in this sample: sample taken at primary tumor resection. Sequencing was performed on lung tumor tissue, taken at surgery. Receptors originate from a male donor with early-stage non-small cell lung cancer.

This clonotype was recorded a few times. Since it is a stray read in a library aimed at alpha chains, this beta chain has a size that is not meaningful. The CDR3 sequence is CSARTDSTNTEAFF. As DNA, the CDR3 is TGCAGCGCCCGGACCGACAGCACGAACACTGAAGCTTTCTTT. This chain joins TRBV29-1 and TRBJ1-1, with TRBD1 as a possible D gene (5 bases). The CDR3 contains 14 residues. Germline V CDR1 and CDR2: SQVTM, ANQGSEA. The V end lost 7 bases, the J end lost 1 base, and 16 bases lay between the germline ends.

This clonotype was recorded many times. This beta chain lies outside the target of a library built for alpha chains; its clone size means little. The rearrangement uses TRBV7-3 and TRBJ2-3; no clear D gene. V lost 3 bases and J lost 4, with 8 bases in between. This CDR3 is built from 13 residues. Looked up from germline, CDR1 is SGHTA and CDR2 is FQGTGA. The CDR3 here is CASSFASADTQYF. The CDR3 DNA sequence: TGTGCCAGCAGCTTCGCTAGTGCAGATACGCAGTATTTT.

This clonotype was picked up a small number of times. In a library made to pick up alpha chains, this beta chain is a stray read with a size that means little. The rearrangement joins TRBV20-1 to TRBJ1-6; weak D call: TRBD1 (6 bases). The ends were cut back, 6 bases at V and 0 bases at J, with 18 bases in the middle. From germline, CDR1 is DFQATT and CDR2 SNEGSKA (reference sequence). This CDR3 is 17 amino acids long. CDR3 protein: CSAARQGNSSYNSPLHF. The CDR3 coding sequence is TGCAGTGCGGCCCGGCAGGGGAATAGCTCCTATAATTCACCCCTCCACTTT.

This clonotype has a count of ten or more. For a library built for alpha chains, this beta chain is a stray read; little rests on its size. V is TRBV7-9 and J is TRBJ2-1; TRBD1 is a possible D gene (6 bases). There are 15 residues in the CDR3. The V gene's germline CDR1 is SEHNR and CDR2 FQNEAQ (reference sequence). Trimming removed 4 bases at V and 5 bases at J, with 15 bases between. The CDR3 is CASSSSGPGDNEQFF. CDR3 in DNA: TGTGCCAGCAGCTCGTCCGGCCCAGGGGACAATGAGCAGTTCTTC.

To note about this clonotype: A library prepared for alpha chains yielded this beta chain as an off-target read; its size is of little meaning. The chain is built from TRBV6-1 and TRBJ1-5, with TRBD1 matching over 9 bases. Germline loops: CDR1 MNHNS, CDR2 SASEGT. The ends lost 8 bases at V and 4 bases at J; junction bases unmatched: 6. This CDR3 is 14 amino acids long. The CDR3 DNA follows: TGTGCCAGCGTTACGGGACAGGGTAATCAGCCCCAGCATTTT. Translation gives CASVTGQGNQPQHF.

By its share, this clonotype is medium-sized. Because the library targeted alpha chains, this beta chain is an off-target read whose size means little. The chain employs TRBV11-2 and TRBJ2-1; possible D gene TRBD2, 6 bases. Per germline, CDR1 SGHAT and CDR2 FQNNGV. The CDR3 spans 12 residues. V was cut by 5 bases and J by 10 bases, with 12 bases left in between. DNA of the CDR3: TGTGCCAGCAGCCCCCGTGGAGGGGAGCAGTTCTTC. It translates to CASSPRGGEQFF.

This clonotype was seen repeatedly, ten times or more. Being off target in a library aimed at alpha chains, this beta chain has a size of little meaning. This chain links TRBV12-3 or TRBV12-4 with TRBJ1-6; D gene unclear. This CDR3 is built from 14 residues. V lost 6 bases and J 6 bases, leaving 12 bases between the germline ends. The CDR3 sequence: CASSPQRTNSPLHF. CDR3 coding DNA: TGTGCCAGCAGCCCGCAGAGAACTAATTCACCCCTCCACTTT.

Sample share makes this clonotype medium-sized (0.01 to 0.1%). This beta chain lies outside the target of a library built for alpha chains; its clone size means little. CDR3 in amino acids: CASSPTIQPQHF. Here the CDR3 DNA reads TGTGCCAGCAGTCCGACCATTCAGCCCCAGCATTTT. This sequence joins TRBV28 and TRBJ1-5; D gene ambiguous. The V end was cut by 5 bases, the J end by 6 bases, with 8 bases between. The CDR3 runs 12 residues. Germline V gene sequence: CDR1 MDHEN, CDR2 SYDVKM. Full variable domain (missing parts from reference TRBV28 and TRBJ1-5): DVKVTQSSRYLVKRTGEKVFLECVQDMDHENMFWYRQDPGLGLRLIYFSYDVKMKEKGDIPEGYSVSREKKERFSLILESASTNQTSMYLCASSPTIQPQHFGDGTRLSIL.

Worth noting for this clonotype: A library made for alpha chains picked up this beta chain off target, so its size means little. This rearrangement joins TRBV20-1 to TRBJ2-1; D assignment may be TRBD1 or TRBD2 (5 bases each). Trimming pared 3 bases from V and 7 bases from J, leaving 10 bases between. Germline CDR1 DFQATT, CDR2 SNEGSKA (reference sequence). This CDR3 spans 12 amino acids. The CDR3 sequence is CSARYGANEQFF. In DNA form, the CDR3 reads TGCAGTGCTAGGTACGGGGCAAATGAGCAGTTCTTC.

This clonotype showed up many times. This beta chain lies outside the target of a library built for alpha chains; its clone size means little. The chain carries TRBV28 and TRBJ1-2; a possible D gene is TRBD1 (6 bases). This CDR3 has 14 amino acids. V was cut by 8 bases and J by 4 bases, with 17 bases left in between. Germline V gene data show CDR1 as MDHEN and CDR2 as SYDVKM. The chain's CDR3 is CASRSTGRPYGYTF. The CDR3 region has the DNA TGTGCCAGCCGATCGACAGGTCGCCCCTATGGCTACACCTTC.

In its sample, this clonotype is medium-sized (0.01 to 0.1%). This beta chain represents an off-target read in a library built for alpha chains; its size is of limited meaning. The rearrangement uses TRBV6-5 and TRBJ2-7; TRBD2 matches at 13 bases. Germline CDR1 reads MNHEY; CDR2 reads SVGAGI. This CDR3 region has 17 residues. V lost 6 bases and J lost 4; bases outside the gene matches: 12. The CDR3 region is CASSYGLAGEFSYEQYF. CDR3 nucleotides: TGTGCCAGCAGCTATGGACTAGCGGGAGAGTTCTCGTACGAGCAGTACTTC.

In its sample, this clonotype is medium-sized. A library made for alpha chains picked up this beta chain off target, so its size means little. The chain is built from TRBV27 and TRBJ1-4, with D tentatively TRBD1 (6 bases). V gave up 5 bases and J gave up 8 bases, with 15 bases separating them. The germline gives CDR1 MNHEY, CDR2 SMNVEV (reference sequence). The CDR3 runs to 14 residues. The CDR3 nucleotides read TGTGCCAGCAGTCCTAAACAGGGAGCGGAAAAACTGTTTTTT. Protein: CASSPKQGAEKLFF.

The table lists this clonotype with a few counts. This beta chain represents an off-target read in a library built for alpha chains; its size is of limited meaning. V gene TRBV11-3 combines with J gene TRBJ2-2, with 10 bases fitting TRBD2. The germline CDR1 and CDR2 sequences are SGHNT and YENEEA. V lost 5 bases to trimming and J lost 4 bases; unmatched junction nucleotides: 7. The CDR3 is 16 residues long. CDR3: CASSRKAGGTTGELFF. The CDR3 DNA reads TGTGCCAGCAGCAGGAAAGCGGGGGGGACCACCGGGGAGCTGTTTTTT.

A few counts support this clonotype. This beta chain is a stray read from a library made for alpha chains; its abundance is not meaningful. This sequence joins TRBV28 and TRBJ2-7; no clear D. This CDR3 spans 15 amino acids. The germline CDR1 and CDR2 sequences are MDHEN and SYDVKM. The V and J ends lost 4 bases and 3 bases respectively, with 16 bases between them. The CDR3 DNA is TGTGCCAGCAGTTCCTCGGACGGCCAACGCTACGAGCAGTACTTC. Translated: CASSSSDGQRYEQYF.

This clonotype was recorded at least ten times. The library was prepared for alpha chains; this beta chain is a stray read, so its frequency means little. The chain joins TRBV28 to TRBJ1-4; 7 nucleotides line up with TRBD1. CDR1 and CDR2 (germline): MDHEN, SYDVKM. With 8 bases clipped from V and 7 bases from J, the junction kept 10 bases outside the gene matches. The CDR3 extends over 14 amino acids. The CDR3 coding sequence is TGTGCCAGCGGATACGACAGGGATCCTGAAAAACTGTTTTTT. Its translation is CASGYDRDPEKLFF.

This clonotype occurred a few times. This beta chain lies outside the target of a library built for alpha chains; its clone size means little. The chain has TRBV6-5 and TRBJ1-5; D ambiguous. This CDR3 contains 14 residues. The V end was cut by 6 bases, the J end by 9 bases, with 18 bases between. Germline V gives CDR1 MNHEY, CDR2 SVGAGI. CDR3 region: CASSLLGHNWPQHF. The CDR3 coding sequence is TGTGCCAGCAGCTTACTAGGCCATAATTGGCCCCAGCATTTT.

By its share, this clonotype is medium-sized. This beta chain slipped into a library made for alpha chains as a stray read, so its size is not meaningful. This chain links TRBV7-9 with TRBJ2-1; D remains ambiguous. The ends were cut back, 5 bases at V and 8 bases at J, with 10 bases in the middle. Germline-derived CDR1 and CDR2 are SEHNR and FQNEAQ (reference sequence). The CDR3 is 12 amino acids. CDR3 sequence reads: CASSEISYEQFF. The CDR3 coding sequence is TGTGCCAGCAGCGAAATTAGCTATGAGCAGTTCTTC.

This clonotype was detected ten times or more. Within a library made for alpha chains, this beta chain is off target, and its count is uninformative. The V and J genes are TRBV7-6 and TRBJ2-3; 10 nucleotides line up with TRBD1. The CDR3 totals 16 residues. V was pared by 5 bases and J by 0 bases, with 5 bases of the junction left unmatched. Germline CDR1 and CDR2: SGHVS and FNYEAQ. CDR3 DNA sequence: TGTGCCAGCAGCGGATCGGGACAGGGGAGCACAGATACGCAGTATTTT. Residues: CASSGSGQGSTDTQYF. Complete variable domain (other parts from reference TRBV7-6 and TRBJ2-3): GAGVSQSPRYKVTKRGQDVALRCDPISGHVSLYWYRQALGQGPEFLTYFNYEAQQDKSGLPNDRFSAERPEGSISTLTIQRTEQRDSAMYRCASSGSGQGSTDTQYFGPGTRLTVL.

There are many counts of this clonotype. The library was designed around alpha chains, so this beta chain is a stray read whose abundance carries little weight. The V gene is TRBV6-2 or TRBV6-3, the J gene TRBJ2-1; 10 positions match TRBD1. Trimming removed 6 bases from V and 8 bases from J; junction bases left unmatched: 13. This CDR3 comprises 16 residues. CDR1 MNHEY and CDR2 SVGEGT come from the germline V gene. The CDR3 spells CASRPPTGTGDDEQFF. The CDR3 coding sequence is TGTGCCAGCAGGCCCCCCACCGGGACAGGGGATGATGAGCAGTTCTTC.

This clonotype has a count of ten or more. For a library built for alpha chains, this beta chain is a stray read; little rests on its size. The J gene is TRBJ1-2, the V gene TRBV3-1, with 11 bases lining up with TRBD1. This CDR3 comprises 14 residues. The germline V gene encodes CDR1 LGHDT and CDR2 YNNKEL (reference sequence). Trimming removed 5 bases from V and 6 bases from J; junction bases left unmatched: 5. The CDR3 protein is CASSGGQGANGYTF. The DNA for the CDR3 is TGTGCCAGCAGCGGAGGACAGGGGGCTAATGGCTACACCTTC.

This clonotype showed up many times. This beta chain is a stray sequence in a library constructed for alpha chains; its clone size is not meaningful. V is TRBV20-1 and J is TRBJ2-3; 7 positions match TRBD2. J gave up 5 bases and V 6 bases, and 8 bases lay outside the gene matches. Per germline, CDR1 DFQATT and CDR2 SNEGSKA (reference sequence). CDR3 size: 13 residues. The CDR3 sequence: CSAPRREGDTQYF. The CDR3 coding sequence is TGCAGTGCCCCCCGAAGGGAGGGAGATACGCAGTATTTT.

This clonotype is termed medium-sized. This beta chain lies outside the target of a library built for alpha chains; its clone size means little. The rearrangement joins TRBV5-1 to TRBJ2-7; the match to TRBD2 covers 10 bases. CDR1 and CDR2 (germline): SGHRS, YFSETQ. Trimming cost V 5 bases and J 0 bases; bases outside gene matches: 14. The CDR3 is 18 amino acids. The CDR3 nucleotides read TGCGCCAGCAGATGGAATCCTAGCGGGGGAACCCTCTCCTACGAGCAGTACTTC. Its protein product is CASRWNPSGGTLSYEQYF.